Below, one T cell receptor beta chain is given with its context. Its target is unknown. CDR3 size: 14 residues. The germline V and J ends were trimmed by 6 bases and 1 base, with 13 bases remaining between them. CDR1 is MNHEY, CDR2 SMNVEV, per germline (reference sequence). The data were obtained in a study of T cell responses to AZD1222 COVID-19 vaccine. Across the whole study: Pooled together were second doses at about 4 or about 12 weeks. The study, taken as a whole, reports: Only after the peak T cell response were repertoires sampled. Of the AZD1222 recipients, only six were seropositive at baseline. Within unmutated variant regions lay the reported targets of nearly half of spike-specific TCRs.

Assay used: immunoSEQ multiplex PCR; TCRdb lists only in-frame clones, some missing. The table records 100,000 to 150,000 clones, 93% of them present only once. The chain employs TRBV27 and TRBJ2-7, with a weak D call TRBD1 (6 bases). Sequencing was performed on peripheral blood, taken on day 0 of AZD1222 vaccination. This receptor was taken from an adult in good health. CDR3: CASRPYRASYEQYF. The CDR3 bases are TGTGCCAGCAGACCCTACAGGGCTTCCTACGAGCAGTACTTC.